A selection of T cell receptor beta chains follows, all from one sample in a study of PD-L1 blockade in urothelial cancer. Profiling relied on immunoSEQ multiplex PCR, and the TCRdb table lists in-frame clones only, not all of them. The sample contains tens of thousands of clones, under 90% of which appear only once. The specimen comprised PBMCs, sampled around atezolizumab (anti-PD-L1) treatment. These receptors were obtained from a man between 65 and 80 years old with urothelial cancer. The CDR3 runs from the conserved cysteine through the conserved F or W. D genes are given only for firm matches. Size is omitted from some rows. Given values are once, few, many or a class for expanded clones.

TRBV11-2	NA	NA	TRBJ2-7	TGTGCCAGCAGCCCAGGGCCGTCCTACGAGCAGTACTTC	CASSPGPSYEQYF
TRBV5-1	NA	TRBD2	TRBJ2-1	TGCGCCAGCCGGCGGACTAGCGGGAGTGACAATGAGCAGTTCTTC	CASRRTSGSDNEQFF
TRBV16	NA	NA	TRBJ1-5	TGTGCCAGCAGCCAAACGGCAGGCTCTCAGCCCCAGCATTTT	CASSQTAGSQPQHF
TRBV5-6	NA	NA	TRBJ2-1	TGTGCCAGCAGCTTGGCACCTGTACGGGAGCAGTTCTTC	CASSLAPVREQFF
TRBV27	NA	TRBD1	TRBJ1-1	TGTGCCAGCAGATCTCTTTTGTACCTGCGACAGGGGCCACATGAAGCTTTCTTT	CASRSLLYLRQGPHEAFF
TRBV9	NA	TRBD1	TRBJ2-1	TGTGCCAGCAGCGACGGGACAGGCGATTATGGACTCGCCAGTGAGCAGTTCTTC	CASSDGTGDYGLASEQFF
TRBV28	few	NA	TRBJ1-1	TGTGCCAGCAGTCCGCGGGGGGTAGTTATGAACACTGAAGCTTTCTTT	CASSPRGVVMNTEAFF
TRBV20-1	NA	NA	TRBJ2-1	TGCAGTGCTAGTATCTCTATCGGGCAGTTCTTC	CSASISIGQFF
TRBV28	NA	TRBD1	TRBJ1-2	TGTGCCAGCAGTTTAGGGACAGGGGGCGCGAATGGCTACACCTTC	CASSLGTGGANGYTF
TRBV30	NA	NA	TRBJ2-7	TGTGCCTGGAGTCTAGCCTCCTACGAGCAGTACTTC	CAWSLASYEQYF
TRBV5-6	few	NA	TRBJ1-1	TGTGCCAGCAGCTTTCAGGGGATTAGCACTGAAGCTTTCTTT	CASSFQGISTEAFF
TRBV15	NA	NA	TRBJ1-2	TGTGCCACCAGCAGTCGTGAGCGGTATGGCTACACCTTC	CATSSRERYGYTF
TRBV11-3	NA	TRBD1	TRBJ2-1	TGTGCCAGCAGCTTAGTGGACAGGGGGGATGAGCAGTTCTTC	CASSLVDRGDEQFF
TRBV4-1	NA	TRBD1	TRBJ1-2	TGCGCCAGCAGCCAAAAAACCGGGACAGGGGAATTAAGTCAACATGGCTACACCTTC	CASSQKTGTGELSQHGYTF
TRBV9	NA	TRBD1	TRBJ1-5	TGTGCCAGCAGCACAGGGGTTTGGGATCAGCCCCAGCATTTT	CASSTGVWDQPQHF
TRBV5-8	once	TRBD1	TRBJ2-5	TGTGCCAGCAGCCTAGAACGACAGGGCGCGCAAGAGACCCAGTACTTC	CASSLERQGAQETQYF
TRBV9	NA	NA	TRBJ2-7	TGTGCCAGCAGCGTAGCTCCCAGTAGCTTATACGAGCAGTACTTC	CASSVAPSSLYEQYF
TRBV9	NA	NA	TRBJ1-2	TGTGCCAGCAGCGTAGCCCCAACGGGGGACTATGGCTACACCTTC	CASSVAPTGDYGYTF
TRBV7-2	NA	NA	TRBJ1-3	TGTGCCAGCAGCACAAACGGGATTTCTGGAAACACCATATATTTT	CASSTNGISGNTIYF
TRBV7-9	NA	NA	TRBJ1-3	TGTGCCAGCAGCTTCGGCGACAGGCCCATATATTTT	CASSFGDRPIYF
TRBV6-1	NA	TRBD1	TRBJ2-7	TGTGCCAGCAGTGGTTGTGGGACAGGGGATTGCGAGCAGTACTTC	CASSGCGTGDCEQYF
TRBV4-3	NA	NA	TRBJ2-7	TGCGCCAGCAGTCCCAGTACCTTCTACGAGCAGTACTTC	CASSPSTFYEQYF
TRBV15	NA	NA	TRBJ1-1	TGTGCCACCAGCAGAGAGCGGGGAAACCCCCCTGAAGCTTTCTTT	CATSRERGNPPEAFF
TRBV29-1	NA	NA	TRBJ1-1	TGCAGCGTTGAGGGGCTCGCGGCGGTGAACACTGAAGCTTTCTTT	CSVEGLAAVNTEAFF
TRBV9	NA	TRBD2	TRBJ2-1	TGTGCCAGCAGCGCCATCTCTGCTACTAGCGCCGCGCAGTTCTTC	CASSAISATSAAQFF
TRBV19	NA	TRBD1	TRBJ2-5	TGTGCCAGTAGTCCCGGACAGGGGGAAGACGTTAGGGAGACCCAGTACTTC	CASSPGQGEDVRETQYF
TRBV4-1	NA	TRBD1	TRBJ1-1	TGCGCCAGCAGCCAAGGTAGCACAGGGGGCTTTTCGAACACTGAAGCTTTCTTT	CASSQGSTGGFSNTEAFF
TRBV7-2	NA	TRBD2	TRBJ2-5	TGTGCCAGCAATCTAGCGGGAGCAGAGACCCAGTACTTC	CASNLAGAETQYF
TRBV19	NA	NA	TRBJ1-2	TGTGCCAGTAGTATACTCCAAGGGGGAATGGTTGGCTACACCTTC	CASSILQGGMVGYTF
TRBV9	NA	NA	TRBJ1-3	TGTGCCAGCAGCGTAGCCCCACACGGGGTTGGAAACACCATATATTTT	CASSVAPHGVGNTIYF
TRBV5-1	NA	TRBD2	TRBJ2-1	TGCGCCAGCGGGACTAGCGGGATGGATGAGCAGTTCTTC	CASGTSGMDEQFF
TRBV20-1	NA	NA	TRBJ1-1	TGCAGTGCTTCGGACACGAGAGGAGCTTTCTTT	CSASDTRGAFF
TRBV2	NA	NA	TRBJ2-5	TGTGCCAGCATGAGGGCAGGGGTCGGGGAGCAGTACTTC	CASMRAGVGEQYF
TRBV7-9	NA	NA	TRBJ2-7	TGTGCCAGCACCGGGGACACCTACGAGCAGTACTTC	CASTGDTYEQYF
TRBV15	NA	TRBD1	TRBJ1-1	TGTGCCACCAGCAGGGGGACAGGCCTAATGAACACTGAAGCTTTCTTT	CATSRGTGLMNTEAFF
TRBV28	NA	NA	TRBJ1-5	TGTGCCAGCAGTTCAACAGGGTCGGGTCAGCCCCAGCATTTT	CASSSTGSGQPQHF
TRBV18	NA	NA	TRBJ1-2	TGTGCCAGCTCACCGCCACTTATAGCTAACTATGGCTACACCTTC	CASSPPLIANYGYTF
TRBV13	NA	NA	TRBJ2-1	TGTGCCAGCAGCGACACTCGGGAGCCCTACAATGAGCAGTTCTTC	CASSDTREPYNEQFF
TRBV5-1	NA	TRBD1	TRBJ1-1	TGCGCCAGCAGCCAATCGGAAGGGACAGAAACTGAAGCTTTCTTT	CASSQSEGTETEAFF
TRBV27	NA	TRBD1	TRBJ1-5	TGTGCCAGCATTTTCTCGGGACAGGGGAACCAGCCCCAGCATTTT	CASIFSGQGNQPQHF
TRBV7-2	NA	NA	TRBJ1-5	TGTGCCAGCAGCCCCCCAGGGGCCGGTCAGCCCCAGCATTTT	CASSPPGAGQPQHF